The following is a T cell receptor (beta chain) sequence with its context. The antigen remains undetermined. CDR3 length: 14 amino acids. V was trimmed by 10 bases and J by 2 bases, leaving 18 bases between them. Germline CDR1 reads LNHDA; CDR2 reads SQIVND (reference sequence). This entry comes from a study of tumor-infiltrating lymphocytes in primary liver carcinoma. The authors made TCR beta cDNA from roughly 480 ng total RNA with a constant-region primer. The TCR beta library was amplified through three nested multiplex PCR rounds in a modified ARM-PCR procedure. Two initial PCR rounds of about 11 cycles each paired TRBV1-TRBV30 forward primers with a C-beta reverse primer. TCRdb used MiXCR to reprocess the multiplex PCR reads, holding one entry per CDR3 protein. This sample has approximately 79,000 distinct CDR3 sequences; roughly 69% occur once, and the top ten carry around 30%. Both RNA and DNA were isolated together from approximately 20-30 mg of bulk tissue that had not been sorted. Cases comprised patients with primary liver carcinoma who received surgical resection.

General study results and limits: The study found only about 7.5-25% of top clones in all five tumor regions. Tumor region pairs shared more overlap than did tumor-adjacent and tumor-blood pairs. Compared with blood, tumor repertoires held significantly more in their top 250 clones.

The clonotype comes from a man aged 40-49 years with primary liver carcinoma and hepatitis B virus infection. Specimen: liver tumor tissue from sampling region 4. Described subset: tumor region T4, right-lateral pole. This rearrangement joins TRBV19 to TRBJ2-7, with D perhaps TRBD1 or TRBD2 (5 bases each). CDR3 in amino acids: CANRPGRQTYEQYF. CDR3 bases: TGTGCCAATAGACCGGGACGCCAGACCTACGAGCAGTACTTC.